The 7 T cell receptor beta chains in this list originate from one sample, sequenced in a study of cytomegalovirus exposure and HLA in healthy donors. This PCR relied on a set of 60 Vbeta primers and 13 Jbeta primers. Data came from immunoSEQ multiplex PCR; TCRdb stores just in-frame clones and leaves some out. The data hold 100,000 or so clones, with over 65% observed a single time. Sequencing input: PBMCs. Source of these receptors: a woman between 35 and 50 years old in good health and CMV-seropositive.

The J gene is TRBJ1-1, the V gene TRBV27; 7 bases match TRBD1. This CDR3 is 15 amino acids long. Germline assignment: CDR1 MNHEY and CDR2 SMNVEV (reference sequence). Trimming at V came to 5 bases and at J to 0 bases, leaving 6 bases not matched to a gene. CDR3 in amino acids: CASSTGELMNTEAFF. CDR3 bases: TGTGCCAGCAGTACAGGGGAACTTATGAACACTGAAGCTTTCTTT.

This sequence joins TRBV27 and TRBJ1-5, with D possibly being TRBD1 (5 bases). There are 14 residues in the CDR3. With 3 bases removed from V and 7 bases from J, the gap between germline ends came to 13 bases. CDR1 and CDR2 from the germline V gene are MNHEY and SMNVEV (reference sequence). The CDR3: CASSFQGVGQPQHF. The CDR3 bases are TGTGCCAGCAGTTTTCAGGGTGTAGGGCAGCCCCAGCATTTT.

The chain has TRBV7-9 and TRBJ2-7, with a possible D match to TRBD2 (5 bases). CDR1 is SEHNR, CDR2 FQNEAQ, per germline (reference sequence). CDR3 length: 13 amino acids. Trimming stripped 5 bases from V and 7 bases from J, with 15 bases between. The CDR3 DNA sequence: TGTGCCAGCAGCCCCGAGTACCGGGAAGAGCAGTACTTC. Residues: CASSPEYREEQYF.

V and J are TRBV6-5 and TRBJ1-5, with unresolved D. V gave up 0 bases and J gave up 4 bases, with 7 bases separating them. The germline gives CDR1 MNHEY, CDR2 SVGAGI. This CDR3 has 14 amino acids. The CDR3 reads CASSYSRVNQPQHF. The CDR3 DNA is TGTGCCAGCAGTTACTCTCGCGTGAATCAGCCCCAGCATTTT.

The chain has TRBV5-4 and TRBJ2-7, with TRBD1 matching over 8 bases. The ends lost 4 bases at V and 5 bases at J; junction bases unmatched: 2. Germline CDR1 and CDR2: SGHNT and YYREEE (reference sequence). The CDR3 has 12 amino acids. CDR3 region: CASSQTGDEQYF. CDR3 DNA sequence: TGTGCCAGCAGCCAGACAGGGGACGAGCAGTACTTC.

The chain uses TRBV5-1 and TRBJ2-1, with a tentative D call TRBD1 (6 bases). The CDR3 has 16 residues. The germline V and J ends were trimmed by 1 base and 3 bases, with 14 bases remaining between them. The germline V gene encodes CDR1 SGHRS and CDR2 YFSETQ. CDR3 DNA: TGCGCCAGCAGCTTGTTAGGGGGAATGAGCTACAATGAGCAGTTCTTC. This sequence encodes CASSLLGGMSYNEQFF.

The rearrangement joins TRBV11-3 to TRBJ2-3; 9 positions agree with TRBD1. J gave up 6 bases and V 5 bases, and 9 bases lay outside the gene matches. Germline values: CDR1 SGHNT, CDR2 YENEEA. CDR3 size: 15 residues. CDR3 coding DNA: TGTGCCAGCAGCGGTACAGGGGGCCGAGGGGATACGCAGTATTTT. It translates to CASSGTGGRGDTQYF.